The T cell receptor (beta chain) under discussion was sequenced for a study of OX40 agonist ivuxolimab in advanced cancers. In the study overall: Ivuxolimab is a fully human IgG2 antibody that activates OX40 (CD134). At 82.7% male, the cohort had a mean age of 60 years, ranging from about 23 to 79.

V dropped 6 bases and J dropped 9 bases, with 18 bases sitting between them. The CDR3 length is 13 residues. The germline V gene has CDR1 LNHDA and CDR2 SQIVND (reference sequence). In regard to this clone: Its antigen is unknown.

Findings of the study overall: Low levels of normalized T-cell clonal expansion also appeared in some nonresponders.

Data came from immunoSEQ multiplex PCR; TCRdb stores just in-frame clones and leaves some out. The sample contains tens of thousands of clones, approximately 84% of which appear only once. The sequences come from CD4+ or CD8+ T cells sorted from blood, collected in a trial of the OX40 agonist ivuxolimab. This receptor was identified in an adult with an advanced solid tumor such as melanoma, head and neck, liver or kidney cancer. The rearrangement uses TRBV19 and TRBJ2-7, with D possibly being TRBD1 (6 bases). In DNA, the CDR3 is TGTGCCAGTAGGGACTCTTCAGGGGAATGGCAGTACTTC. Its translation is CASRDSSGEWQYF.